The 17 T cell receptor beta chains listed next were all sequenced from one sample in a study of regulatory T cells in long-lasting Graves disease. To make TCR beta libraries, researchers used iRepertoire HTBI primers and Arm-PCR of CDR3 regions. TCRdb itself ran the multiplex PCR reads through MiXCR, one entry per CDR3 protein. The table lists around 400,000 distinct CDR3 sequences, about a sixth of them singletons. Time point specified: newly diagnosed GD, antithyroid drugs for less than 3 months. The authors made the TCR library using RNA they extracted from PBMCs. Sample: peripheral blood mononuclear cells (PBMCs), taken at new diagnosis, from a patient treated with antithyroid drugs. The origin of the receptors is a female donor with Graves disease.

This clonotype was observed at least ten times. This chain connects TRBV12-3 or TRBV12-4 to TRBJ1-2; 9 bases line up with TRBD1. The CDR3 loop spans 15 amino acids. V shed 5 bases, J shed 4 bases, and the junction held 8 bases outside the gene matches. The CDR3 region has the DNA TGTGCCAGCAGTCCTACAGGGGGCCTTGTCTATGGCTACACCTTC. This sequence encodes CASSPTGGLVYGYTF.

The sample holds many counts of this clonotype. This chain uses TRBV13 with TRBJ2-1; D is ambiguous. Between the trimmed V and J ends, which lost 5 bases and 0 bases, there was a span of 5 bases. The germline V gene encodes CDR1 PRHDT and CDR2 FYEKMQ (reference sequence). The CDR3 consists of 13 residues. The chain's CDR3 is CASSPSSYNEQFF. Here the CDR3 DNA reads TGTGCCAGCAGCCCGAGCTCCTACAATGAGCAGTTCTTC.

The table lists this clonotype with a few counts. This may be a read error, as it is one base from a much larger clone. V is TRBV28 and J is TRBJ2-7, with D unclear. This CDR3 comprises 11 residues. CDR1 is MDHEN and CDR2 is SYDVKM in the germline V gene. Trimming cost V 7 bases and J 2 bases, with 6 bases left between them. The CDR3 DNA reads as TGTGCCAGCACGGGCACCTACGAGCAGTACTTC. It yields the protein CASTGTYEQYF.

The rearrangement links TRBV13 to TRBJ1-2; D call uncertain. The CDR3 extends over 13 amino acids. CDR1 PRHDT and CDR2 FYEKMQ come from the germline V gene (reference sequence). Trimming left V 5 bases short and J 14 bases short, with 21 bases between. Here the CDR3 reads CASSQGSDGRRTF. The CDR3 nucleotides are TGTGCCAGCAGCCAAGGTTCGGACGGGCGGAGGACCTTC.

The table lists this clonotype with many counts. This chain connects TRBV30 to TRBJ2-7, with D uncertain. The V end lost 4 bases, the J end lost 5 bases, and 9 bases lay between the germline ends. The CDR3 sequence is 11 residues long. Germline loops: CDR1 GTSNPN, CDR2 SVGIG (reference sequence). CDR3 residues: CAWNRAHEQYF. The CDR3 nucleotides are TGTGCCTGGAATCGGGCTCACGAGCAGTACTTC.

This clonotype was found many times. The rearrangement uses TRBV29-1 and TRBJ1-2; D possibly corresponds to TRBD1 (5 bases). The V end lost 4 bases, the J end lost 3 bases, and 21 bases lay between the germline ends. The germline V gene has CDR1 SQVTM and CDR2 ANQGSEA. This CDR3 region has 16 residues. CDR3 DNA sequence: TGCAGCGTTGGAGGGAACGGGGGTGGTGGCGACTATGGCTACACCTTC. Residues: CSVGGNGGGGDYGYTF.

This clonotype was counted at least ten times. The genes are TRBV4-1 and TRBJ2-6; D call uncertain. Per germline, CDR1 MGHRA and CDR2 YSYEKL. CDR3 length: 16 amino acids. The germline V and J ends were trimmed by 3 bases and 1 base, with 10 bases remaining between them. The CDR3 nucleotides read TGCGCCAGCAGCCAGGACCGAGGATCTGGGGCCAACGTCCTGACTTTC. It translates to CASSQDRGSGANVLTF.

This clonotype was recorded many times. This sequence joins TRBV29-1 and TRBJ2-1, with TRBD2 matching 7 bases. The germline gives CDR1 SQVTM, CDR2 ANQGSEA. Trimming removed 7 bases from V and 5 bases from J; junction bases left unmatched: 8. The CDR3 runs to 13 residues. The CDR3: CSGRGTTHNEQFF. CDR3 nucleotide sequence: TGCAGCGGACGAGGGACTACTCACAATGAGCAGTTCTTC.

This clonotype was observed a few times. Since a much larger clone is just one base distant, this may be a read error. V is TRBV11-2 and J is TRBJ2-7; TRBD1 might be the D (6 bases). The CDR3 runs 14 residues. The germline V gene has CDR1 SGHAT and CDR2 FQNNGV. Trimming left V 8 bases short and J 2 bases short, with 16 bases between. The CDR3 loop reads CASAPGAGAYEQYF. The DNA of the CDR3 is TGTGCCAGCGCCCCCGGGGCAGGGGCCTACGAGCAGTACTTC. Looking up the rest from reference TRBV11-2 and TRBJ2-7 gives the full variable domain: EAGVAQSPRYKIIEKRQSVAFWCNPISGHATLYWYQQILGQGPKLLIQFQNNGVVDDSQLPKDRFSAERLKGVDSTLKIQPAKLEDSAVYLCASAPGAGAYEQYFGPGTRLTVT.

This clonotype turned up a few times. The likely explanation is a read error, given a far larger clone one base away. The chain joins TRBV9 to TRBJ1-1; D is unresolved. Germline V gene sequence: CDR1 SGDLS, CDR2 YYNGEE. The CDR3 is made up of 13 amino acids. V was shortened by 0 bases and J by 1 base, with 4 bases between the two germline ends. As DNA, the CDR3 is TGTGCCAGCAGCGTAGCAGGGAACACTGAAGCTTTCTTT. Its protein product is CASSVAGNTEAFF.

Turning to this clonotype: This may stem from a read error, because a much larger clone lies one nucleotide away. The chain has TRBV6-2 or TRBV6-3 and TRBJ1-4, with a tentative D call TRBD1 (6 bases). This CDR3 comprises 15 residues. CDR1 is MNHEY and CDR2 is SVGEGT in the germline V gene. CDR3 DNA: TGTGCCGGCAGTAAAACCGACAGGTTTAATGAAAAACTGTTTTTT. This encodes CAGSKTDRFNEKLFF.

This clonotype was counted ten times or more. J is TRBJ2-1 and V is TRBV9; 9 bases agree with TRBD1. The CDR3 is made up of 15 amino acids. Looked up from germline, CDR1 is SGDLS and CDR2 is YYNGEE. V lost 0 bases and J lost 6; bases outside the gene matches: 4. The CDR3 spells CASSVGDREANEQFF. CDR3 DNA sequence: TGTGCCAGCAGCGTAGGGGACAGGGAGGCCAATGAGCAGTTCTTC.

This clonotype was recorded at least ten times. The gene calls are TRBV12-3 or TRBV12-4 and TRBJ1-1; 7 bases are shared with TRBD1. The CDR3 is 13 residues long. Trimming took 5 bases from V and 4 from J; bases not matched to a gene: 4. The CDR3 DNA sequence: TGTGCCAGCAGTGTCACAGGGGCCACTGAAGCTTTCTTT. Translating it yields CASSVTGATEAFF.

This clonotype showed up just once. A much larger clone differs from this one at a single base, so this may be a read error. The chain recombines TRBV5-1 with TRBJ2-3, with D possibly TRBD2 on 5 matching bases. This CDR3 has 14 residues. Germline CDR1 and CDR2: SGHRS and YFSETQ. CDR3 nucleotides: TGCGCCGGCAGCTTGGAGGTAGAGGGCGATACGCAGTATTTT. Translating gives CAGSLEVEGDTQYF.

This clonotype was picked up many times. The rearrangement joins TRBV7-2 to TRBJ2-3, with D maybe TRBD2 (6 bases). Trimming removed 4 bases from V and 3 bases from J, with 8 bases in between. In germline, CDR1 is SGHTA, CDR2 FQGNSA. This CDR3 region has 13 residues. The CDR3 here is CASSYLATDTQYF. The CDR3 DNA reads TGTGCCAGCAGCTACCTAGCGACAGATACGCAGTATTTT.

This clonotype came up many times. This chain uses TRBV20-1 with TRBJ2-2, with 11 bases fitting TRBD2. Germline V gene lookup returns CDR1 DFQATT and CDR2 SNEGSKA (reference sequence). J lost 4 bases, V lost 2 bases, and 3 bases had no gene match. The CDR3 extends over 15 amino acids. CDR3 coding DNA: TGCAGTGCTAGAATAGCGGGAGGGGGCACCGGGGAGCTGTTTTTT. Its protein product is CSARIAGGGTGELFF.

This clonotype was recorded at least ten times. CDR3 sequence (DNA): TGTGCCAGTAGTCTCTACAGGAACACTGAAGCTTTCTTT. Its protein is CASSLYRNTEAFF. This chain links TRBV19 with TRBJ1-1, with D hard to call. From germline, CDR1 is LNHDA and CDR2 SQIVND (reference sequence). Trimming stripped 5 bases from V and 1 base from J, with 8 bases between. The CDR3 is 13 residues long.